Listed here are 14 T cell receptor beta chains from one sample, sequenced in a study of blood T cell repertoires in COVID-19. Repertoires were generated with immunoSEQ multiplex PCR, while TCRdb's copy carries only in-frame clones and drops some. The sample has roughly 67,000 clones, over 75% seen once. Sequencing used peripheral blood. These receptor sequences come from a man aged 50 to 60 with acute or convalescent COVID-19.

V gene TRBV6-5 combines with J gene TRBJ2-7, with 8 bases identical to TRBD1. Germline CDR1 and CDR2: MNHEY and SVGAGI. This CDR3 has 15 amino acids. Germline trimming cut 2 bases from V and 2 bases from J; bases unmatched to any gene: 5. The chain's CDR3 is CASSYRTGSTYEQYF. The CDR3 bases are TGTGCCAGCAGTTACCGGACAGGGTCAACCTACGAGCAGTACTTC.

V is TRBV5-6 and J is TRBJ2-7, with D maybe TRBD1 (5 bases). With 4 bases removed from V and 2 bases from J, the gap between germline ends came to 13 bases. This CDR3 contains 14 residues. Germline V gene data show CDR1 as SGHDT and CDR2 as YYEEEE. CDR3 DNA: TGTGCCAGCAGCCCCCCAGGGTCTACCTACGAGCAGTACTTC. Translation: CASSPPGSTYEQYF.

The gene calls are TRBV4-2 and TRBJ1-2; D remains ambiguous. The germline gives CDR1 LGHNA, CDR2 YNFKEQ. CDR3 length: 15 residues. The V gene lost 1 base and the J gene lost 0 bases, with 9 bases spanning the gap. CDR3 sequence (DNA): TGTGCCAGCAGCCAAGGAACGGGTTCTAACTATGGCTACACCTTC. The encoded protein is CASSQGTGSNYGYTF.

The CDR3: CASSYQDRANYGYTF. CDR3 bases: TGTGCCAGCAGTTACCAGGACAGGGCTAACTATGGCTACACCTTC. The gene calls are TRBV6-5 and TRBJ1-2; 8 nucleotides agree with TRBD1. The CDR3 length is 15 residues. V was clipped by 2 bases and J by 0 bases; unmatched bases: 2. From germline, CDR1 is MNHEY and CDR2 SVGAGI.

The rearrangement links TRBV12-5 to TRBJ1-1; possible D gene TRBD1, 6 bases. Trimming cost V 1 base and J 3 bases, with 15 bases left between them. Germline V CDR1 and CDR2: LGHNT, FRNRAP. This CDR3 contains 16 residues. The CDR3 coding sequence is TGTGCTAGTGGTTTGGCAGCTCAGGGGAGTGACACTGAAGCTTTCTTT. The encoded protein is CASGLAAQGSDTEAFF.

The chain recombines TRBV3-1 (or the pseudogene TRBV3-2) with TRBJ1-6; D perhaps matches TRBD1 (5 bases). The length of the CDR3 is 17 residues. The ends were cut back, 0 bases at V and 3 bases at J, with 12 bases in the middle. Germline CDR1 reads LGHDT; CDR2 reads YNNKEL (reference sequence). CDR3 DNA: TGTGCCAGCAGCCAAGATTTCAGGGCAGACTATAATTCACCCCTCCACTTT. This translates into CASSQDFRADYNSPLHF.

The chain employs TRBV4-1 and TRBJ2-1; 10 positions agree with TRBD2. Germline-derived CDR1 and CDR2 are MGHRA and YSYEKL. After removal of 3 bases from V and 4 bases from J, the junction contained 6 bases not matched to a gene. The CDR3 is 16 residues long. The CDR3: CASSQIAGGKYNEQFF. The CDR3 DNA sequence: TGCGCCAGCAGCCAGATAGCGGGGGGCAAGTACAATGAGCAGTTCTTC.

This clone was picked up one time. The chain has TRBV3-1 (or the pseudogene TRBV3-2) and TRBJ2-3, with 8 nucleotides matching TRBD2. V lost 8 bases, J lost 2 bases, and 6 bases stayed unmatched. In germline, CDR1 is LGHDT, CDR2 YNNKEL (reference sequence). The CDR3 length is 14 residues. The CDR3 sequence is CASATGGTTDTQYF. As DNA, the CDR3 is TGTGCCAGCGCGACGGGGGGGACCACAGATACGCAGTATTTT.

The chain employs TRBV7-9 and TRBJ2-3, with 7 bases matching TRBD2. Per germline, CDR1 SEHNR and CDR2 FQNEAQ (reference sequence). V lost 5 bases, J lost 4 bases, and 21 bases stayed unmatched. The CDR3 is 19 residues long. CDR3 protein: CASSEKASSGGQIADTQYF. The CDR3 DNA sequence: TGTGCCAGCAGCGAAAAAGCCTCTAGCGGAGGTCAAATAGCAGATACGCAGTATTTT.

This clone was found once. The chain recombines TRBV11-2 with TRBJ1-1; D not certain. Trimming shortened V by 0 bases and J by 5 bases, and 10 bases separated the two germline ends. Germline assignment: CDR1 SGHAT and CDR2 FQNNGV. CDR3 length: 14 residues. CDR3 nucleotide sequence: TGTGCCAGCAGCTTAGAGGAGGGTTGGACTGAAGCTTTCTTT. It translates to CASSLEEGWTEAFF.

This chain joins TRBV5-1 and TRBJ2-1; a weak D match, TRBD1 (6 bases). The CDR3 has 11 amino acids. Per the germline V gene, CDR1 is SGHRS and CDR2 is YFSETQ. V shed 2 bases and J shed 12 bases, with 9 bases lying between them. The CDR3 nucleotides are TGCGCCAGCAGCTTCGGACAGCTGCAGTTCTTC. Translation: CASSFGQLQFF. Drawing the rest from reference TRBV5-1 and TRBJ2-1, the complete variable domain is KAGVTQTPRYLIKTRGQQVTLSCSPISGHRSVSWYQQTPGQGLQFLFEYFSETQRNKGNFPGRFSGRQFSNSRSEMNVSTLELGDSALYLCASSFGQLQFFGPGTRLTVL.

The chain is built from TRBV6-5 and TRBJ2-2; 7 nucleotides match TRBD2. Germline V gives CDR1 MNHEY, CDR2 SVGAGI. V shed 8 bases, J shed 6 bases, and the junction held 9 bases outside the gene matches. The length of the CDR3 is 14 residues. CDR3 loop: CASHKAGRAGELFF. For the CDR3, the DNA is TGTGCCAGCCACAAAGCGGGACGAGCCGGGGAGCTGTTTTTT.

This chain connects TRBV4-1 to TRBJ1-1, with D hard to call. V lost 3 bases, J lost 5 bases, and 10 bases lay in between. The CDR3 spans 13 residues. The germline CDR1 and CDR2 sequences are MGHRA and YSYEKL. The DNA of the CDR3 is TGCGCCAGCAGCCAGGGCAGAGGGACTGAAGCTTTCTTT. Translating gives CASSQGRGTEAFF.

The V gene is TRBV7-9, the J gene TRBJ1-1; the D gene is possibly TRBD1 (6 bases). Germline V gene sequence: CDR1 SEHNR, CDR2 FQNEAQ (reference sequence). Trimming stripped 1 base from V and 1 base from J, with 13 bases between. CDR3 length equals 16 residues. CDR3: CASSLGSGAENTEAFF. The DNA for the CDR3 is TGTGCCAGCAGCTTAGGGTCAGGGGCGGAGAACACTGAAGCTTTCTTT.